The 19 T cell receptor beta chains below all came from one sample that was sequenced in a study of OX40 agonist ivuxolimab in advanced cancers. Produced via immunoSEQ multiplex PCR; TCRdb's table is partial and in-frame only. The sample lists under 150,000 clones; around nine tenths were seen once. The sample was CD4+ or CD8+ T cells sorted from blood, taken in a trial of the OX40 agonist ivuxolimab. These receptors were collected from an adult with an advanced solid tumor such as melanoma, head and neck, liver or kidney cancer.

V gene TRBV5-4 combines with J gene TRBJ2-1, with 8 bases fitting TRBD2. The V segment lost 1 base and the J segment 9 bases; nucleotides outside the gene matches: 9. CDR3 length equals 15 residues. Germline values: CDR1 SGHNT, CDR2 YYREEE (reference sequence). The CDR3 spells CASSLPPGRAGEQFF. DNA for the CDR3: TGTGCCAGCAGCTTGCCGCCCGGGAGGGCCGGTGAGCAGTTCTTC.

This chain uses TRBV6-5 with TRBJ1-4; maybe TRBD1 (5 bases). V was cut by 6 bases and J by 5 bases, with 16 bases left in between. The CDR3 contains 15 residues. Germline loops: CDR1 MNHEY, CDR2 SVGAGI. CDR3 coding DNA: TGTGCCAGCAGCATACGACAGACCCAGAATGAAAAACTGTTTTTT. It encodes CASSIRQTQNEKLFF.

The V call is TRBV28, the J call TRBJ2-1; the match to TRBD2 covers 12 bases. The CDR3 consists of 16 residues. The V gene's germline CDR1 is MDHEN and CDR2 SYDVKM. V lost 7 bases, J lost 7 bases, and 11 bases stayed unmatched. The CDR3 DNA reads TGTGCCAGCACCATACTAGCGGGAGGATCAAGGAATGAGCAGTTCTTC. Encoded protein: CASTILAGGSRNEQFF.

The chain recombines TRBV12-5 with TRBJ1-1, with 10 bases matching TRBD1. The CDR3 has 14 amino acids. The germline gives CDR1 LGHNT, CDR2 FRNRAP. CDR3 bases: TGTGCCTCGGGACAGGGGAGTCCCCTCTCTGAAGCTTTCTTT. It encodes CASGQGSPLSEAFF. Full variable domain (remainder filled in from reference TRBV12-5 and TRBJ1-1): DARVTQTPRHKVTEMGQEVTMRCQPILGHNTVFWYRQTMMQGLELLAYFRNRAPLDDSGMPKDRFSAEMPDATLATLKIQPSEPRDSAVYFCASGQGSPLSEAFFGQGTRLTVV.

V is TRBV6-4 and J is TRBJ2-7, with no clear D. CDR1 MRHNA and CDR2 SNTAGT come from the germline V gene. The length of the CDR3 is 14 residues. V lost 5 bases and J 6 bases, leaving 17 bases between the germline ends. The CDR3 is CASSPDSSVGEQYF. The CDR3 DNA reads TGTGCCAGCAGTCCCGACTCCTCCGTCGGCGAGCAGTACTTC.

The chain couples TRBV7-2 to TRBJ2-2; D is unresolved. The germline CDR1 and CDR2 sequences are SGHTA and FQGNSA. The CDR3 length is 16 residues. Trimming shortened V by 3 bases and J by 3 bases, and 14 bases separated the two germline ends. CDR3 loop: CASSFQHADYTGELFF. The CDR3 region has the DNA TGTGCCAGCAGCTTTCAACATGCAGACTACACCGGGGAGCTGTTTTTT.

This chain joins TRBV18 and TRBJ1-2; no definite D call. This CDR3 is 14 amino acids long. Trimming shortened V by 3 bases and J by 6 bases, and 14 bases separated the two germline ends. CDR1 and CDR2 (germline): KGHSH, LQKENI. This CDR3 is CASSPSPQNNGYTF. The CDR3 DNA reads TGTGCCAGCTCACCGAGCCCCCAGAACAATGGCTACACCTTC.

The chain couples TRBV19 to TRBJ2-3; 7 bases agree with TRBD1. V was clipped by 4 bases and J by 2 bases; unmatched bases: 6. Germline V lookup: CDR1 LNHDA, CDR2 SQIVND (reference sequence). This CDR3 region has 15 residues. This chain's CDR3 is CASSTQGVNTDTQYF. The CDR3 nucleotides are TGTGCCAGTAGTACTCAGGGGGTAAACACAGATACGCAGTATTTT.

The CDR3 DNA follows: TGTGCCTGGAGAACTAGCGGGACCTACGAGCAGTACTTC. It translates to CAWRTSGTYEQYF. The chain has TRBV30 and TRBJ2-7; 10 nucleotides agree with TRBD2. The trim removed 3 bases at V and 2 bases at J, leaving 1 base unmatched. Looked up from germline, CDR1 is GTSNPN and CDR2 is SVGIG (reference sequence). This CDR3 region has 13 residues.

J is TRBJ2-1 and V is TRBV5-6; D is unclear. Deletions cut 0 bases from V and 7 bases from J, with 5 bases between. This CDR3 is 12 amino acids long. CDR1 and CDR2 (germline): SGHDT, YYEEEE. Written as DNA, the CDR3 is TGTGCCAGCAGCTTGGTGGCTAATGAGCAGTTCTTC. It codes for CASSLVANEQFF.

The V and J genes are TRBV11-2 and TRBJ2-3; D is unclear. Germline CDR1 and CDR2: SGHAT and FQNNGV. V lost 7 bases to trimming and J lost 3 bases, with 11 bases between them. The CDR3 extends over 13 amino acids. The CDR3 protein is CASMIHGTDTQYF. In DNA, the CDR3 is TGTGCCAGCATGATCCATGGAACAGATACGCAGTATTTT.

The J gene is TRBJ1-1, the V gene TRBV19; D gene unclear. CDR1 is LNHDA, CDR2 SQIVND, per germline (reference sequence). There are 12 residues in the CDR3. V shed 4 bases and J shed 1 base, with 4 bases lying between them. The CDR3 spells CASSKENTEAFF. DNA of the CDR3: TGTGCCAGTAGTAAAGAGAACACTGAAGCTTTCTTT.

The V gene is TRBV28, the J gene TRBJ2-1; 12 positions agree with TRBD1. The CDR3 is 17 residues long. Germline lookup yields CDR1 MDHEN and CDR2 SYDVKM. V shed 5 bases and J 5 bases; nucleotides not matched to a gene: 10. The CDR3 is CASSPQPGQGAHNEQFF. As DNA, the CDR3 is TGTGCCAGCAGTCCACAACCGGGACAGGGGGCGCACAATGAGCAGTTCTTC. Supplemented by reference TRBV28 and TRBJ2-1, the full variable domain reads DVKVTQSSRYLVKRTGEKVFLECVQDMDHENMFWYRQDPGLGLRLIYFSYDVKMKEKGDIPEGYSVSREKKERFSLILESASTNQTSMYLCASSPQPGQGAHNEQFFGPGTRLTVL.

This rearrangement joins TRBV30 to TRBJ1-3, with D uncertain. The CDR3 extends over 13 amino acids. The germline V gene encodes CDR1 GTSNPN and CDR2 SVGIG (reference sequence). Trimming cost V 7 bases and J 0 bases, with 10 bases left between them. The CDR3 sequence: CASPGSSGNTIYF. The CDR3 coding sequence is TGTGCCTCCCCCGGCAGCTCTGGAAACACCATATATTTT.

Turning to this clone: This same CDR3 is encoded by further DNA sequences in the sample. The rearrangement links TRBV9 to TRBJ1-2; perhaps TRBD1 as D (5 bases). Trimming pared 0 bases from V and 5 bases from J, leaving 11 bases between. Germline-derived CDR1 and CDR2 are SGDLS and YYNGEE. The CDR3 has 14 residues. In DNA, the CDR3 is TGTGCCAGCAGCGTAGGCACAGGCGATTATGGCTACACCTTC. Its protein product is CASSVGTGDYGYTF.

The CDR3 loop is CAWSVLGPISYNEQFF. CDR3 bases: TGTGCCTGGAGTGTTCTCGGACCAATCTCCTACAATGAGCAGTTCTTC. The chain uses TRBV30 and TRBJ2-1; the D is unclear. The CDR3 runs 16 residues. Germline V gene data show CDR1 as GTSNPN and CDR2 as SVGIG (reference sequence). Trimming cost V 0 bases and J 0 bases, with 12 bases left between them.

This chain links TRBV15 with TRBJ1-1; D call uncertain. The CDR3 consists of 13 residues. Germline CDR1 is LNHNV and CDR2 is YYDKDF (reference sequence). Trimming cost V 1 base and J 1 base, with 4 bases left between them. CDR3 DNA: TGTGCCACCAGCAGAGTTCCGAACACTGAAGCTTTCTTT. It codes for CATSRVPNTEAFF.

The CDR3 spells CASSPWQEGNTEAFF. The CDR3 DNA follows: TGTGCCAGCTCACCATGGCAGGAGGGGAACACTGAAGCTTTCTTT. V usage is TRBV18 and J usage is TRBJ1-1, with unresolved D. V was trimmed by 2 bases and J by 1 base, leaving 11 bases between them. The CDR3 has 15 amino acids. From germline, CDR1 is KGHSH and CDR2 LQKENI. Supplemented by reference TRBV18 and TRBJ1-1, the full variable domain reads NAGVMQNPRHLVRRRGQEARLRCSPMKGHSHVYWYRQLPEEGLKFMVYLQKENIIDESGMPKERFSAEFPKEGPSILRIQQVVRGDSAAYFCASSPWQEGNTEAFFGQGTRLTVV.

CDR3 in amino acids: CASRPGQALSYEQYF. The CDR3 nucleotides read TGTGCCAGCAGACCTGGGCAGGCCCTCTCCTACGAGCAGTACTTC. The chain recombines TRBV6-5 with TRBJ2-5; D is uncertain. The closer fit of TRBJ2-7 to the DNA end suggests the J call may be wrong. The germline V gene encodes CDR1 MNHEY and CDR2 SVGAGI. The CDR3 sequence is 15 residues long.